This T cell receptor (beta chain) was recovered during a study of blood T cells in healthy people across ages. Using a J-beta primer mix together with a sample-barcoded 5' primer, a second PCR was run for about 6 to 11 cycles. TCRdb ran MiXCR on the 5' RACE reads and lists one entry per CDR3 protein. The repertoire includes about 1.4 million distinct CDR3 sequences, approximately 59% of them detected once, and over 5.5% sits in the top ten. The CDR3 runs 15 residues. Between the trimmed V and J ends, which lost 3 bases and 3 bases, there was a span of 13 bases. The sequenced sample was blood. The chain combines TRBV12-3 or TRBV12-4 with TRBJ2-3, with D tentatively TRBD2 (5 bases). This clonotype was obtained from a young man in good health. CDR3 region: CASSFIRTRTDTQYF. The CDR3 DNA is TGTGCCAGCAGTTTCATCCGGACTCGGACAGATACGCAGTATTTT.